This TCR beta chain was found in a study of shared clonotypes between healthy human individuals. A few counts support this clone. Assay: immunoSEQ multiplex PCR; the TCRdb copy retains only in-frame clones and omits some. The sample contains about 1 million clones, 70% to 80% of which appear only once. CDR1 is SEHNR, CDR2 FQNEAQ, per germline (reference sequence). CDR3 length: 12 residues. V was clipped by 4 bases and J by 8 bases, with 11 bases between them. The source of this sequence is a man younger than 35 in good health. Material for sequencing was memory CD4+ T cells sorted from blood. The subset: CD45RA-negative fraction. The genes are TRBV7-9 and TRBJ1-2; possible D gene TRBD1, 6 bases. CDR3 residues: CASSSDRRGYTF. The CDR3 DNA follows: TGTGCCAGCAGCTCGGACAGACGGGGCTACACCTTC.